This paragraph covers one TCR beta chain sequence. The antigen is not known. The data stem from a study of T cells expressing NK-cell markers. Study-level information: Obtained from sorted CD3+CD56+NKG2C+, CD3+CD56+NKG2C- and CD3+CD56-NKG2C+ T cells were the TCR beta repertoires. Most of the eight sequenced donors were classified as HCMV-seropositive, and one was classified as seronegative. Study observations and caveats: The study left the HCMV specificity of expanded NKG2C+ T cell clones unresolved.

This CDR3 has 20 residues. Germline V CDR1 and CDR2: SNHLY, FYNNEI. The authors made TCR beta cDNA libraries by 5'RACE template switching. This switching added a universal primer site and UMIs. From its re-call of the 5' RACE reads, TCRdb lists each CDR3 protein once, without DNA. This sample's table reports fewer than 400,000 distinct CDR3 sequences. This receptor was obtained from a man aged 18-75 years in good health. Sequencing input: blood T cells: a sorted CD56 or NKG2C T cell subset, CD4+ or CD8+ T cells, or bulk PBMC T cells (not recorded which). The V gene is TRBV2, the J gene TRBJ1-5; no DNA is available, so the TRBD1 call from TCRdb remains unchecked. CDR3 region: CASSPPGTGGRGYSNQPQHF. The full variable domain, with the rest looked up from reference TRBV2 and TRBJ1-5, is EPEVTQTPSHQVTQMGQEVILRCVPISNHLYFYWYRQILGQKVEFLVSFYNNEISEKSEIFDDQFSVERPDGSNFTLKIRSTKLEDSAMYFCASSPPGTGGRGYSNQPQHFGDGTRLSIL.